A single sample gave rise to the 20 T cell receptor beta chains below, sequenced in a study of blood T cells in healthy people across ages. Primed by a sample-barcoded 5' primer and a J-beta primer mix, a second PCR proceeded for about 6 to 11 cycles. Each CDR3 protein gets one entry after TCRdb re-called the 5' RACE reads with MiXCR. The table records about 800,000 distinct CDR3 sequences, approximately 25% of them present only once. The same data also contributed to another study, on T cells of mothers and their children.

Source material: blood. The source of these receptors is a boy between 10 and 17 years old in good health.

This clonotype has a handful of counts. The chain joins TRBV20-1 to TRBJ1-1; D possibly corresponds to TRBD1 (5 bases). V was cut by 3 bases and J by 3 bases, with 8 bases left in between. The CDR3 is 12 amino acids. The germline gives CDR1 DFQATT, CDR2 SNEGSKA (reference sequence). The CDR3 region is CSASPGDTEAFF. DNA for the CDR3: TGCAGTGCTAGCCCGGGGGACACTGAAGCTTTCTTT.

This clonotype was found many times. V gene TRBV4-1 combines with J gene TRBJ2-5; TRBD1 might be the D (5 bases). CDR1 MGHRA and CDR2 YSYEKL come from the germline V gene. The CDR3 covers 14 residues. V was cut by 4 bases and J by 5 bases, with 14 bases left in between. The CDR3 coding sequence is TGCGCCAGCAGCCCAAGGTCAGGGCAGGAGACCCAGTACTTC. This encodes CASSPRSGQETQYF.

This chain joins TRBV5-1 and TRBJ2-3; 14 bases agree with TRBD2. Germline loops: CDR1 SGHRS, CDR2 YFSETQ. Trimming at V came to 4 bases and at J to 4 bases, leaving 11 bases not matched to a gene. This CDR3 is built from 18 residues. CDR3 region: CASSPRGLAGGLADTQYF. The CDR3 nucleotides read TGCGCCAGCAGCCCCAGAGGACTAGCGGGAGGACTTGCAGATACGCAGTATTTT.

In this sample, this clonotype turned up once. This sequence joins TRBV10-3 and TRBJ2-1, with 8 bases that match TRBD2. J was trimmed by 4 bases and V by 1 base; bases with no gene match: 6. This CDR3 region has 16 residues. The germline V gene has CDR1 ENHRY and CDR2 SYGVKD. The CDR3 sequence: CAISEWERELYNEQFF. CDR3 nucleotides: TGTGCCATCAGTGAGTGGGAGCGGGAGTTGTACAATGAGCAGTTCTTC.

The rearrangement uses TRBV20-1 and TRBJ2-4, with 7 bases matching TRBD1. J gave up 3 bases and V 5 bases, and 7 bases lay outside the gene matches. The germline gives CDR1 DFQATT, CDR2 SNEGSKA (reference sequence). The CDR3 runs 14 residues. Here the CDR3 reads CSAPLDRDKNIQYF. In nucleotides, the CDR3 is TGCAGTGCTCCTCTCGACAGGGACAAAAACATTCAGTACTTC.

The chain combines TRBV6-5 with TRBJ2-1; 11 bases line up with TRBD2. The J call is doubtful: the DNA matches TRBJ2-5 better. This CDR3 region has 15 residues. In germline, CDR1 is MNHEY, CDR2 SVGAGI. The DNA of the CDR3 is TGTGCCAGCAGTAGAACTAGCGGGAGAGGGGAGACCCAGTACTTC. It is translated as CASSRTSGRGETQYF.

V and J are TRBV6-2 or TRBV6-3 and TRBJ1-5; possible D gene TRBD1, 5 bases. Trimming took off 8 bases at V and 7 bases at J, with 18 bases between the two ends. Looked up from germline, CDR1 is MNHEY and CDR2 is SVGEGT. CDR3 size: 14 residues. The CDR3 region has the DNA TGTGCCAGCGTGACCGGGTTAGGGGTCCAGCCCCAGCATTTT. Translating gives CASVTGLGVQPQHF.

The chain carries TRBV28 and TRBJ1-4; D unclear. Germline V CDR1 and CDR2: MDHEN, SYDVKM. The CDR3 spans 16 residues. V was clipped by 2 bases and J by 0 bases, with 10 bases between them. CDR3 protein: CASSLEGFATNEKLFF. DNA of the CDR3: TGTGCCAGCAGTTTAGAAGGATTCGCAACTAATGAAAAACTGTTTTTT.

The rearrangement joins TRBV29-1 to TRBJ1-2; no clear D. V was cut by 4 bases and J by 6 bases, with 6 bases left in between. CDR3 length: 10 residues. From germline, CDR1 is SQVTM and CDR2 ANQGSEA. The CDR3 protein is CSVGLDGYTF. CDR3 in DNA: TGCAGCGTTGGGTTGGATGGCTACACCTTC.

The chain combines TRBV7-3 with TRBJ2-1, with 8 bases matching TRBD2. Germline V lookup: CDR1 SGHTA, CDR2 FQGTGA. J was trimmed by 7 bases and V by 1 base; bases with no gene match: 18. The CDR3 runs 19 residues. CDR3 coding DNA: TGTGCCAGCAGCTTAAGGACGGGAGGGCCAGGGCAAACGGAGAATGAGCAGTTCTTC. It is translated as CASSLRTGGPGQTENEQFF.

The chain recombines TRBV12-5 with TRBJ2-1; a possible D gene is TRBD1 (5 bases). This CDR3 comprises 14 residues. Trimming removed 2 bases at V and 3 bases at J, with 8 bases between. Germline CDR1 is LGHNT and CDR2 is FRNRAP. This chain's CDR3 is CASGLSTDYNEQFF. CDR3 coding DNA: TGTGCTAGTGGTTTGTCGACAGACTACAATGAGCAGTTCTTC.

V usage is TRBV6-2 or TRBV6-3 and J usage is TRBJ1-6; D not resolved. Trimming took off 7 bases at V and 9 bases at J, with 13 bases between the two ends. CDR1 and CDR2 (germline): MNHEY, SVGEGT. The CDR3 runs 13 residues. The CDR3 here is CASNVGQFSPLHF. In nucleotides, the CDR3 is TGTGCCAGCAACGTCGGGCAGTTTTCACCCCTCCACTTT.

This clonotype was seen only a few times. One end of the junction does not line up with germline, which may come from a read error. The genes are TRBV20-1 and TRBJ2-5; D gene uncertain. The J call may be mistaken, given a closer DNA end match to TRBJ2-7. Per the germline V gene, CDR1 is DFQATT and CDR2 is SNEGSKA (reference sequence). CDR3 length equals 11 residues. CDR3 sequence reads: CSAGDRHEQYF. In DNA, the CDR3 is TGCAGTGCTGGAGATCGCCACGAGCAGTACTTC.

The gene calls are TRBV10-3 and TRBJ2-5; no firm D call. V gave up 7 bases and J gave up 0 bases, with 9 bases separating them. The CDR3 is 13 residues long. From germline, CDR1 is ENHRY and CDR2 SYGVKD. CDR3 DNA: TGTGCCATCAAGGGAACAGACCAAGAGACCCAGTACTTC. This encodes CAIKGTDQETQYF.

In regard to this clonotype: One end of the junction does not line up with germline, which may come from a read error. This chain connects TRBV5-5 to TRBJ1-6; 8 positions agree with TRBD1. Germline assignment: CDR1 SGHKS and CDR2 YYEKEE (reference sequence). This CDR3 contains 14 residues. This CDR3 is CASSPGTGDSPLRF. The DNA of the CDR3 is TGTGCCAGCAGCCCCGGGACAGGCGATTCACCCCTCCGCTTT.

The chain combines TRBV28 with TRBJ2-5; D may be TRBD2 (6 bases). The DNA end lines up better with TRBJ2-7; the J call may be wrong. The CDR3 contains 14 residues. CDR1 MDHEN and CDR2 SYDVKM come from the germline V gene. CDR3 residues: CASSLRLGGYEQYF. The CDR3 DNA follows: TGTGCCAGCAGTTTAAGGTTAGGAGGGTACGAGCAGTACTTC.

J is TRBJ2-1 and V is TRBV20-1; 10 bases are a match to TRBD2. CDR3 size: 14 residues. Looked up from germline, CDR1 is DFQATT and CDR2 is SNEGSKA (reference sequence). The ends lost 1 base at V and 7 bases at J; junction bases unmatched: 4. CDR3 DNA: TGCAGTGCTAGAGGGCTAGCGGGAGTAAATGAGCAGTTCTTC. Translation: CSARGLAGVNEQFF.

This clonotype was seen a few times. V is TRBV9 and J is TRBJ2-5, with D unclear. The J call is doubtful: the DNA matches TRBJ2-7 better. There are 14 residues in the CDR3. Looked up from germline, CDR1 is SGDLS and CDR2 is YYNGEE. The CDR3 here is CASSVFGSPYEQYF. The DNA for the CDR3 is TGTGCCAGCAGCGTGTTCGGCTCCCCCTACGAGCAGTACTTC.

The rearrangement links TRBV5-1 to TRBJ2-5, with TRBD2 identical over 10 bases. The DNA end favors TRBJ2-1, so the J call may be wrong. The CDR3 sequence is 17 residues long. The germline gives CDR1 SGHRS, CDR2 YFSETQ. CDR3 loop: CASSLGASGGPYNEQFF. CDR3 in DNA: TGCGCCAGCAGCTTGGGCGCTAGCGGGGGACCTTACAATGAGCAGTTCTTC.

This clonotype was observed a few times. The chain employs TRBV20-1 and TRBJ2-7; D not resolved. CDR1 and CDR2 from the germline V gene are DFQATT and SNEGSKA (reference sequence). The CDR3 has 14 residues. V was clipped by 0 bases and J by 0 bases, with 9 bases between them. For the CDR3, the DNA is TGCAGTGCTAGAGATGTAAAGAGCTCCTACGAGCAGTACTTC. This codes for CSARDVKSSYEQYF.